This T cell receptor (beta chain) was identified in a study of Tregs in tolerant kidney transplant recipients. Study context: The nonmyeloablative bone marrow transplants came from related graft donors, with transient mixed chimerism. Points from the study as a whole: Antigen-driven expansion was suggested because donor-specific Tregs expanded more than all Tregs in tolerant patients.

Thawed PBMCs were FACS-sorted into unstimulated CD4+CD25+CD127- regulatory T cells, CD4+CD25- non-regulatory cells, CD4 and CD8 cells. V lost 10 bases to trimming and J lost 2 bases; unmatched junction nucleotides: 3. The CDR3 has 13 amino acids. Germline-derived CDR1 and CDR2 are MNHEY and SMNVEV (reference sequence). Sequencing was performed with immunoSEQ multiplex PCR; in TCRdb, only in-frame clones are kept and a portion is missing. The sample holds around 77,000 clones, 98% seen once. For this clone: Its antigen is not identified.

The source is a human donor who received a combined kidney and bone marrow transplant. The specimen comprised CD4+ T cells from blood, sampled before the transplant. The V and J genes are TRBV27 and TRBJ2-3; 10 bases are shared with TRBD2. The CDR3 bases are TGTGCCATAGGGACTAGCGACACAGATACGCAGTATTTT. Its protein is CAIGTSDTDTQYF.